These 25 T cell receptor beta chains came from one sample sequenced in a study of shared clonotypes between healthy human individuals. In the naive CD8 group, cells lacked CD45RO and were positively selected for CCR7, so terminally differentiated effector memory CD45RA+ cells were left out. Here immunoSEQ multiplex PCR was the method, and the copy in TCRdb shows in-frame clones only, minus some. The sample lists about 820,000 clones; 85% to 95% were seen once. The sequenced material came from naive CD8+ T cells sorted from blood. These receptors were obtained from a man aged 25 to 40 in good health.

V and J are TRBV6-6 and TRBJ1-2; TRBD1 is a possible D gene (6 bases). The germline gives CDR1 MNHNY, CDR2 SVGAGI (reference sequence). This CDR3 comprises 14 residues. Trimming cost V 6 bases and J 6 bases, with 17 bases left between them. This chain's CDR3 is CASSNWGARDGYTF. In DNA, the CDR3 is TGTGCCAGCAGCAACTGGGGGGCGCGAGATGGCTACACCTTC.

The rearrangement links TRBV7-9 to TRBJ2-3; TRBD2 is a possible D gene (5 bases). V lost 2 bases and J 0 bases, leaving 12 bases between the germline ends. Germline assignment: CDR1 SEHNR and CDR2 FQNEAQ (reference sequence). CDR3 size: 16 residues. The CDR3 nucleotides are TGTGCCAGCAGCTTATTAGCAGGACTTAGCACAGATACGCAGTATTTT. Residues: CASSLLAGLSTDTQYF.

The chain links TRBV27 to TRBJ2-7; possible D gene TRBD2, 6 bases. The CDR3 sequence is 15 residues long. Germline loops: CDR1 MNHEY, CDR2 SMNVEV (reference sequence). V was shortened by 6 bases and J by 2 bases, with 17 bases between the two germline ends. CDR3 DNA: TGTGCCAGCAGCTCACTAAGGGGAGGCGCCTACGAGCAGTACTTC. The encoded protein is CASSSLRGGAYEQYF.

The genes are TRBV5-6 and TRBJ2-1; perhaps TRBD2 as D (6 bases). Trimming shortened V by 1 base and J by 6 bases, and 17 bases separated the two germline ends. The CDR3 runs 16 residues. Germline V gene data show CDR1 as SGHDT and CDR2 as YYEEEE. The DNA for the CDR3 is TGTGCCAGCAGCTTGCTGAGACTAGAAGTTAGCAATGAGCAGTTCTTC. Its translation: CASSLLRLEVSNEQFF.

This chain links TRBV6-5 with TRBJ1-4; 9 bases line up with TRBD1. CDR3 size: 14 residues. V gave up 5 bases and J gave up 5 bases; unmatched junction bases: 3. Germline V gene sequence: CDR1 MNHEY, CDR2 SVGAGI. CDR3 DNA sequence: TGTGCCAGCAGTGTCGACAGGGGGAATGAAAAACTGTTTTTT. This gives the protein CASSVDRGNEKLFF.

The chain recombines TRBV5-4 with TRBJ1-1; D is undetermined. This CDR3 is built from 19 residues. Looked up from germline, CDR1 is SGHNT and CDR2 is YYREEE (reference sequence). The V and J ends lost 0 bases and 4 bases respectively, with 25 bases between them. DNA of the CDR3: TGTGCCAGCAGCTTGGAGGAGGGCCTGTTGGGTCGACTTGGCACTGAAGCTTTCTTT. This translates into CASSLEEGLLGRLGTEAFF.

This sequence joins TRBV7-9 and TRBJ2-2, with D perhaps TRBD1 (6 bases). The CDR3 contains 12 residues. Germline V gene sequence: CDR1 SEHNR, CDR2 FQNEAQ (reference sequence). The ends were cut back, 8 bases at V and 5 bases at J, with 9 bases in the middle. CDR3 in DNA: TGTGCCAGCCTCAGGGGAACCGGGGAGCTGTTTTTT. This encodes CASLRGTGELFF.

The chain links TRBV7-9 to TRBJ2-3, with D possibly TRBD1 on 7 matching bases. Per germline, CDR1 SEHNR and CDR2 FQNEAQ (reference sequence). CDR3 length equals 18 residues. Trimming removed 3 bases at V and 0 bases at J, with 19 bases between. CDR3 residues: CASSFLGGGKTSTDTQYF. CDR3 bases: TGTGCCAGCAGCTTTTTAGGGGGCGGGAAAACTAGCACAGATACGCAGTATTTT.

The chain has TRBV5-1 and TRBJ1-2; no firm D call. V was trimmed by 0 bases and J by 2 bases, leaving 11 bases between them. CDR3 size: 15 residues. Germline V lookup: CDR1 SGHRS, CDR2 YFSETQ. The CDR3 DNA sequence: TGCGCCAGCAGCTTGGGATGGGAAAGGAACTATGGCTACACCTTC. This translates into CASSLGWERNYGYTF.

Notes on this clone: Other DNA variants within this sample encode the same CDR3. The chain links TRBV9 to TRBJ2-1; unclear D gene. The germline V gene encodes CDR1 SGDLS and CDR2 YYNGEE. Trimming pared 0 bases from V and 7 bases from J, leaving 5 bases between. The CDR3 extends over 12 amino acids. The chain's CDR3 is CASSVGLNEQFF. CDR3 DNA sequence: TGTGCCAGCAGCGTAGGTCTGAATGAGCAGTTCTTC.

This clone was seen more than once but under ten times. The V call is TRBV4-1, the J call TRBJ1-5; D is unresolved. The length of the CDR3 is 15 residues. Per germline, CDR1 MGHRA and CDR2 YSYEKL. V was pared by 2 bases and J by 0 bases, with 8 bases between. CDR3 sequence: CASSQRWDSNQPQHF. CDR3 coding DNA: TGCGCCAGCAGCCAACGCTGGGATAGCAATCAGCCCCAGCATTTT.

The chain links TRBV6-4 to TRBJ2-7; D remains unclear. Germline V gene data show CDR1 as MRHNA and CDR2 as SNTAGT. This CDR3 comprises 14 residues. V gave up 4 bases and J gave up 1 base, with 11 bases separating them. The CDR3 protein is CASSGPPGSYEQYF. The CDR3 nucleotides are TGTGCCAGCAGTGGCCCGCCTGGATCCTACGAGCAGTACTTC.

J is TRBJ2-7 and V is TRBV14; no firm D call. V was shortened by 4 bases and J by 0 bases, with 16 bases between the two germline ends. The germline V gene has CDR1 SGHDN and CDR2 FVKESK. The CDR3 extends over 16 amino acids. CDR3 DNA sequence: TGTGCCAGCAGCCCCAAAGGAGTGAAGAGCTCCTACGAGCAGTACTTC. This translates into CASSPKGVKSSYEQYF.

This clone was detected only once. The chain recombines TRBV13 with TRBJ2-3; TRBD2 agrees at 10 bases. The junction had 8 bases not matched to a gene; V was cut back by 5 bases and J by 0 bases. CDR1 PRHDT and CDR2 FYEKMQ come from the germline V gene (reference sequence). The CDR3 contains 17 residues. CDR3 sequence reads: CASSGGTSELSTDTQYF. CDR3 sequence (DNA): TGTGCCAGCAGCGGCGGGACTAGCGAGCTTAGCACAGATACGCAGTATTTT.

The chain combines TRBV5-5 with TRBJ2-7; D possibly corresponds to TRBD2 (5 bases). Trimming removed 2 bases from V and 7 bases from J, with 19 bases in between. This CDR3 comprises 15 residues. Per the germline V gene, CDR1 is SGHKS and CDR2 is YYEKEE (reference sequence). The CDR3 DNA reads TGTGCCAGCAGCTTATTCTTCGGGGAAGTACGAGAGCAGTACTTC. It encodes CASSLFFGEVREQYF.

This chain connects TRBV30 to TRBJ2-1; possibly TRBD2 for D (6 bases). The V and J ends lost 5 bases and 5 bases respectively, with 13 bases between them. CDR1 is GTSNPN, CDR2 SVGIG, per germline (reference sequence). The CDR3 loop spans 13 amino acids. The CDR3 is CAWSSGRNNEQFF. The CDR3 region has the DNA TGTGCCTGGTCGTCAGGGAGGAACAATGAGCAGTTCTTC.

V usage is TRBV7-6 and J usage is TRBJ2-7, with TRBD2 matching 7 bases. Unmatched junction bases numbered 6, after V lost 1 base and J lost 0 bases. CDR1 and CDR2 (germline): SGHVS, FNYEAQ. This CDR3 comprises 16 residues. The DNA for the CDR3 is TGTGCCAGCAGCTTAGTGGTGCGGGAGAACTCCTACGAGCAGTACTTC. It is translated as CASSLVVRENSYEQYF.

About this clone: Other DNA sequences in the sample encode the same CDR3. CDR3: CASSIITGELFF. The CDR3 nucleotides are TGTGCCAGCAGCATTATAACCGGGGAGCTGTTTTTT. The rearrangement uses TRBV7-9 and TRBJ2-2; D is unresolved. This CDR3 region has 12 residues. Deletions cut 5 bases from V and 5 bases from J, with 6 bases between. From germline, CDR1 is SEHNR and CDR2 FQNEAQ (reference sequence). Drawing the rest from reference TRBV7-9 and TRBJ2-2, the complete variable domain is DTGVSQNPRHKITKRGQNVTFRCDPISEHNRLYWYRQTLGQGPEFLTYFQNEAQLEKSRLLSDRFSAERPKGSFSTLEIQRTEQGDSAMYLCASSIITGELFFGEGSRLTVL.

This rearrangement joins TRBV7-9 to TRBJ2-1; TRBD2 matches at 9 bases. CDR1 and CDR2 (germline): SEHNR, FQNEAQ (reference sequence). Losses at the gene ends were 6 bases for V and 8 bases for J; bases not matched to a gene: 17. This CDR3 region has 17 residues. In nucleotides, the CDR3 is TGTGCCAGCAGTCCTAATATAGCGGGAGATTTTCTCCATGAGCAGTTCTTC. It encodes CASSPNIAGDFLHEQFF.

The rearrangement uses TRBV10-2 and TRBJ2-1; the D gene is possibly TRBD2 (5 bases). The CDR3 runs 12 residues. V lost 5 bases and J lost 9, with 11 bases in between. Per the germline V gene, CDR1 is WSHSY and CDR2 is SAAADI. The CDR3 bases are TGCGCCAGCAGTCCCAGCGGCCTTGAGCAGTTCTTC. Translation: CASSPSGLEQFF.

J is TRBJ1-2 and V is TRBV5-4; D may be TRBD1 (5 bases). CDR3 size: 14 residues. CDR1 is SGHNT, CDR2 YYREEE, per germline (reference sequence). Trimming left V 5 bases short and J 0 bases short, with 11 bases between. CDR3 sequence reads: CASRIWGSNYGYTF. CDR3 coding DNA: TGTGCCAGCAGGATTTGGGGCTCTAACTATGGCTACACCTTC.

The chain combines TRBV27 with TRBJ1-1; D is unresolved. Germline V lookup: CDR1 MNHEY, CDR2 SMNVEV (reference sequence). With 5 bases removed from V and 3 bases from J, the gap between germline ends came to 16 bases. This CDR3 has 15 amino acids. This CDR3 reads CASSLTWDEDTEAFF. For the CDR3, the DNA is TGTGCCAGCAGTCTAACATGGGATGAGGACACTGAAGCTTTCTTT.

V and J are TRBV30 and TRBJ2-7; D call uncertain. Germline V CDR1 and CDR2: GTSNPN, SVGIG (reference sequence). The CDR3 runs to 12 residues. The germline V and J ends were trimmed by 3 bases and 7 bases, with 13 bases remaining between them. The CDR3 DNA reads TGTGCCTGGAGCGGCAGTTTCATGGAGCAGTACTTC. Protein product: CAWSGSFMEQYF.

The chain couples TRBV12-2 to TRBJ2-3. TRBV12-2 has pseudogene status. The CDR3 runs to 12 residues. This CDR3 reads CASRLVLHTQYF. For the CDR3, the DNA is TGTGCAAGTCGCTTAGTTTTGCATACGCAGTATTTT.

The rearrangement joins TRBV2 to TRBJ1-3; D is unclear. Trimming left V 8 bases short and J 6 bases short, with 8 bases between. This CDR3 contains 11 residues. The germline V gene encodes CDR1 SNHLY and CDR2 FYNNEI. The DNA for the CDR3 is TGTGCCAGCTATGCGGAAAACACCATATATTTT. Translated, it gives CASYAENTIYF. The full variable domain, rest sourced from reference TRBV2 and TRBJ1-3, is EPEVTQTPSHQVTQMGQEVILRCVPISNHLYFYWYRQILGQKVEFLVSFYNNEISEKSEIFDDQFSVERPDGSNFTLKIRSTKLEDSAMYFCASYAENTIYFGEGSWLTVV.